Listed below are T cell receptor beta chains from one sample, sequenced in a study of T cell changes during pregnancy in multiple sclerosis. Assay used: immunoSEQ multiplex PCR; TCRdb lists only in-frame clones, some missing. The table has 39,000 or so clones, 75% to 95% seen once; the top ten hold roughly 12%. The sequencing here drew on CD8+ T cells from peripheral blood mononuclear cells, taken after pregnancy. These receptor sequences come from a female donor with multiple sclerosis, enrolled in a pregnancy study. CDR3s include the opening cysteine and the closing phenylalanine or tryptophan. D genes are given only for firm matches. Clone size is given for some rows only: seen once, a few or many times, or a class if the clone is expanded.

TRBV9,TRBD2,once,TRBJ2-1,CASSVTSGNEQFF,TGTGCCAGCAGCGTGACTAGCGGGAATGAGCAGTTCTTC
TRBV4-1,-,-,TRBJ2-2,CASSQRGGPNTGELFF,TGCGCCAGCAGCCAGAGGGGGGGGCCGAACACCGGGGAGCTGTTTTTT
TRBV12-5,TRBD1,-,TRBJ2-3,CASGAGQGGDTQYF,TGTGCTAGTGGCGCGGGACAGGGAGGAGATACGCAGTATTTT
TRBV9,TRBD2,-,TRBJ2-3,CASSVSGGSTDTQYF,TGTGCCAGCAGCGTCAGCGGGGGCAGCACAGATACGCAGTATTTT
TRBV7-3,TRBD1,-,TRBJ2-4,CASSTTGDTNIQYF,TGTGCCAGCAGCACGACAGGGGACACAAACATTCAGTACTTC
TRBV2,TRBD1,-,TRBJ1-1,CASSEALQALGIGTGDPLGTEAFF,TGTGCCAGCAGTGAAGCGCTTCAGGCTTTGGGGATCGGGACAGGGGACCCTTTGGGTACTGAAGCTTTCTTT
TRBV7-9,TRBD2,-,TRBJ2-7,CASSLSGRKFYEQYF,TGTGCCAGCAGCCTTAGCGGGAGAAAGTTCTACGAGCAGTACTTC
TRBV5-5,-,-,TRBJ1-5,CASSLGGPASNQPQHF,TGTGCCAGCAGCTTGGGGGGGCCAGCTAGCAATCAGCCCCAGCATTTT
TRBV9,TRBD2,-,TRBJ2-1,CASSLGTSGGREQFF,TGTGCCAGCAGCCTCGGGACTAGCGGGGGCCGTGAGCAGTTCTTC
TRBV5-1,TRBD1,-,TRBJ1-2,CASSYWGQGDYYGYTF,TGCGCCAGCAGCTACTGGGGACAGGGGGATTACTATGGCTACACCTTC
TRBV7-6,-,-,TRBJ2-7,CASRERSGEQYF,TGTGCCAGCAGGGAGAGGTCCGGCGAGCAGTACTTC
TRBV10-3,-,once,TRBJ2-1,CAISGQAPNEQFF,TGTGCCATCAGTGGTCAGGCCCCCAATGAGCAGTTCTTC
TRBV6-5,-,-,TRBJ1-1,CASSYEGNTEAFF,TGTGCCAGCAGTTACGAGGGGAACACTGAAGCTTTCTTT
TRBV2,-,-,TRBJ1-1,CASTPVNDMRNTEAFF,TGTGCCAGCACGCCGGTAAACGACATGCGGAACACTGAAGCTTTCTTT
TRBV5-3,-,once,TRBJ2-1,CARSPTGNRLFF,TGTGCCAGAAGCCCAACAGGGAATCGCTTGTTCTTC
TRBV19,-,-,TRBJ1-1,CASMGRGIGNTEAFF,TGTGCCAGTATGGGTCGGGGGATCGGGAACACTGAAGCTTTCTTT
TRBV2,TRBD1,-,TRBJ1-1,CASSLSWDREAFF,TGTGCCAGCAGTCTAAGTTGGGACAGGGAAGCTTTCTTT
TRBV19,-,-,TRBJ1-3,CASSILGGAGSGNTIYF,TGTGCCAGTAGTATCCTTGGCGGGGCCGGCTCTGGAAACACCATATATTTT
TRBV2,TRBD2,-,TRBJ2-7,CASSVISGSLYEQYF,TGTGCCAGCAGTGTCATTAGCGGGAGCCTATACGAGCAGTACTTC
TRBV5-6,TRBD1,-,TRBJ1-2,CASSPDRGYGYTF,TGTGCCAGCAGCCCCGACAGGGGGTACGGCTACACCTTC
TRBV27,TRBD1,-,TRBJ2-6,CASSTPGQGSSGANVLTF,TGTGCCAGCAGCACACCGGGACAGGGTAGCTCTGGGGCCAACGTCCTGACTTTC
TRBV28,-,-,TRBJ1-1,CASSLYSGVGMNTEAFF,TGTGCCAGCAGTTTATATAGCGGGGTTGGGATGAACACTGAAGCTTTCTTT
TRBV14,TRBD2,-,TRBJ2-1,CASSPEGGAYNEQFF,TGTGCCAGCAGCCCGGAGGGAGGGGCCTACAATGAGCAGTTCTTC
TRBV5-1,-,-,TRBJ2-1,CASSPRTLSSYNEQFF,TGCGCCAGCAGCCCCCGGACTCTAAGCTCCTACAATGAGCAGTTCTTC
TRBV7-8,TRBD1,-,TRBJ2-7,CASSPGQGSYYEQYF,TGTGCCAGCAGCCCGGGACAGGGATCCTACTACGAGCAGTACTTC
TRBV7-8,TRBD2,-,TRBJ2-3,CASSLGVVRTSGRDTQYF,TGTGCCAGCAGCTTAGGGGTTGTCAGGACTAGCGGGAGGGATACGCAGTATTTT
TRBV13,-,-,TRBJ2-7,CASSLEGGSSYEQYF,TGTGCCAGCAGCTTAGAGGGCGGGTCTTCCTACGAGCAGTACTTC
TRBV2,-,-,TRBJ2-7,CASSGGGPFYEQYF,TGTGCCAGCAGTGGAGGGGGACCCTTCTACGAGCAGTACTTC
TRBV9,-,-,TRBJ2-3,CASSVATGRDTQYF,TGTGCCAGCAGCGTAGCTACTGGGAGGGATACGCAGTATTTT
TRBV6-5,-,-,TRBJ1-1,CASTPAGGKNTEAFF,TGTGCCAGCACCCCCGCCGGGGGAAAGAACACTGAAGCTTTCTTT
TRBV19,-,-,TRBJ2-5,CASSISGTKGQGTQYF,TGTGCCAGTAGTATCTCCGGGACAAAAGGCCAAGGGACCCAGTACTTC
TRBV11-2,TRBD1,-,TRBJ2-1,CASTRARDRIHEQFF,TGTGCCAGCACCCGAGCTCGGGACAGGATTCATGAGCAGTTCTTC
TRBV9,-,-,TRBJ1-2,CASSQGGATQGYTF,TGTGCCAGCAGCCAAGGAGGGGCCACGCAAGGCTACACCTTC
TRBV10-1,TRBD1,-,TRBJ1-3,CASSPGQVRSGNTIYF,TGCGCCAGCAGCCCTGGACAGGTTCGCTCTGGAAACACCATATATTTT
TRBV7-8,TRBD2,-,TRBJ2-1,CASSLWASGDYNEQFF,TGTGCCAGCAGCTTGTGGGCTAGCGGGGACTACAATGAGCAGTTCTTC
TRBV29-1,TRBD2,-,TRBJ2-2,CSVEGTGGLGNTGELFF,TGCAGCGTTGAAGGGACGGGAGGGCTCGGGAACACCGGGGAGCTGTTTTTT
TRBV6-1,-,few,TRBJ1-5,CASSEEEGAGNQPQHF,TGTGCCAGCAGTGAAGAAGAGGGAGCCGGGAATCAGCCCCAGCATTTT
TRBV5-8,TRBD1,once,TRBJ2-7,CASSWTGRTAFGSEQYF,TGTGCCAGCAGCTGGACAGGGAGGACCGCGTTTGGGAGTGAGCAGTACTTC
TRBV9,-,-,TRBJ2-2,CASSASRVVRANTGELFF,TGTGCCAGCAGCGCCTCTAGGGTGGTCAGGGCGAACACCGGGGAGCTGTTTTTT
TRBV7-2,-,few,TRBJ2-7,CASSLVTSPKYEQYF,TGTGCCAGCAGCTTAGTAACTAGTCCTAAGTACGAGCAGTACTTC
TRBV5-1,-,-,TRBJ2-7,CASSLHPPRGPGQPYEQYF,TGCGCCAGCAGCCTCCACCCCCCCCGAGGGCCCGGACAGCCCTACGAGCAGTACTTC
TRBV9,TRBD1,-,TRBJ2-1,CASSPHPDRDEQFF,TGTGCCAGCAGCCCTCACCCTGACAGGGATGAGCAGTTCTTC
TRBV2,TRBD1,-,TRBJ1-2,CASSPPGQGAYGYTF,TGTGCCAGCAGTCCGCCGGGACAGGGGGCCTATGGCTACACCTTC
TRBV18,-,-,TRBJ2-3,CASSPPGVGDTQYF,TGTGCCAGCTCACCCCCGGGAGTAGGAGATACGCAGTATTTT
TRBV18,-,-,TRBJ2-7,CASSLNGGRVDEQYF,TGTGCCAGCTCTTTGAACGGGGGTAGAGTCGACGAGCAGTACTTC
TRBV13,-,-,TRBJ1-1,CASSRGGSEAFF,TGTGCCAGCAGCCGCGGGGGGAGTGAAGCTTTCTTT
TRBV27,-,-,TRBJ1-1,CASSLSRIAEAFF,TGTGCCAGCAGTTTATCGCGCATTGCTGAAGCTTTCTTT
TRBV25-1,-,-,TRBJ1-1,CASRGPRGGTEAFF,TGTGCCAGCAGGGGACCCCGAGGAGGGACTGAAGCTTTCTTT
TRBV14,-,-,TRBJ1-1,CASSPIQGNTEAFF,TGTGCCAGCAGTCCCATACAGGGGAACACTGAAGCTTTCTTT
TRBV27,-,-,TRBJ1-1,CASSLVGGNTEAFF,TGTGCCAGCAGTTTAGTCGGGGGAAACACTGAAGCTTTCTTT
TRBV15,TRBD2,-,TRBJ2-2,CATSRDWREGVERAGELFF,TGTGCCACCAGCAGAGATTGGCGGGAGGGAGTTGAGAGGGCCGGGGAGCTGTTTTTT
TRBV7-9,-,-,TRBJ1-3,CASSFSPKLSGNTIYF,TGTGCCAGCAGCTTTTCCCCGAAACTCTCTGGAAACACCATATATTTT
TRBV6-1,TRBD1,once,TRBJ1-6,CASSEGTGNSPLHF,TGTGCCAGCAGTGAAGGGACAGGTAATTCACCCCTCCACTTT
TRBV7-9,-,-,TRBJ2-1,CASGGEWYNEQFF,TGTGCCAGCGGGGGCGAATGGTACAATGAGCAGTTCTTC
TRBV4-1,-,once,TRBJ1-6,CASSQDPPDSSYNSPLHF,TGCGCCAGCAGCCAAGATCCCCCCGACAGCTCCTATAATTCACCCCTCCACTTT
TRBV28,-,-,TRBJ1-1,CASSLPGGGRTEAFF,TGTGCCAGCAGTCTCCCTGGGGGCGGAAGAACTGAAGCTTTCTTT